Shown below are 24 T cell receptor beta chains from a single sample sequenced in a study of blood T cell repertoires in COVID-19. Profiled with immunoSEQ multiplex PCR; TCRdb holds only in-frame clones, not every one. The repertoire holds 110,000 to 150,000 clones, with 75% to 90% as singletons. Sequencing used peripheral blood. The source of these receptors is a man aged 55 to 69 with active or convalescent COVID-19.

The V call is TRBV24-1, the J call TRBJ1-4, with 9 bases matching TRBD1. Germline trimming cut 3 bases from V and 5 bases from J; bases unmatched to any gene: 3. Germline loops: CDR1 KGHDR, CDR2 SFDVKD. The CDR3 has 15 residues. The CDR3 DNA reads TGTGCCACCAGTGATCCCGGGACAGGGAATGAAAAACTGTTTTTT. Its protein product is CATSDPGTGNEKLFF.

This chain joins TRBV4-2 and TRBJ1-1; TRBD1 is a possible D gene (6 bases). Germline V gene lookup returns CDR1 LGHNA and CDR2 YNFKEQ. This CDR3 has 17 amino acids. V was clipped by 1 base and J by 0 bases, with 15 bases between them. DNA for the CDR3: TGTGCCAGCAGCCAAGTACGGGGGGACATACTGAACACTGAAGCTTTCTTT. Translating gives CASSQVRGDILNTEAFF.

The V and J genes are TRBV5-5 and TRBJ2-6; D gene unclear. V lost 4 bases, J lost 1 base, and 9 bases lay in between. This CDR3 spans 15 amino acids. Germline V gene data show CDR1 as SGHKS and CDR2 as YYEKEE (reference sequence). CDR3 sequence: CASSPNLSGANVLTF. The DNA of the CDR3 is TGTGCCAGCAGCCCGAACCTATCTGGGGCCAACGTCCTGACTTTC.

Note on this clone: Different DNA sequences within this sample yield the same CDR3. This sequence joins TRBV6-5 and TRBJ2-2; 8 bases map to TRBD1. From germline, CDR1 is MNHEY and CDR2 SVGAGI. The CDR3 contains 13 residues. The trim removed 6 bases at V and 5 bases at J, leaving 2 bases unmatched. The DNA for the CDR3 is TGTGCCAGCAGAAGGACAGGGACCGGGGAGCTGTTTTTT. Translated: CASRRTGTGELFF.

This chain joins TRBV6-2 or TRBV6-3 and TRBJ2-7, with 7 nucleotides matching TRBD2. After removal of 4 bases from V and 3 bases from J, the junction contained 3 bases not matched to a gene. This CDR3 is 13 amino acids long. Germline-derived CDR1 and CDR2 are MNHEY and SVGEGT. The CDR3 bases are TGTGCCAGCAGTTTTCGCGGGGGCTACGAGCAGTACTTC. Translating gives CASSFRGGYEQYF.

The chain combines TRBV4-3 with TRBJ1-1; D remains unclear. V lost 2 bases and J 1 base, leaving 5 bases between the germline ends. Germline CDR1 and CDR2: LGHNA and YSLEER. CDR3 length equals 13 residues. CDR3 nucleotides: TGCGCCAGCAGCCAACGAGGGAACACTGAAGCTTTCTTT. It is translated as CASSQRGNTEAFF.

This chain links TRBV28 with TRBJ2-6; D perhaps matches TRBD2 (6 bases). The V gene lost 7 bases and the J gene lost 4 bases, with 17 bases spanning the gap. Germline CDR1 and CDR2: MDHEN and SYDVKM. The CDR3 has 16 residues. DNA for the CDR3: TGTGCCAGCACCCTCGGGAGAGGGCCCGGGGCCAACGTCCTGACTTTC. Its translation: CASTLGRGPGANVLTF.

The chain recombines TRBV3-1 (or the pseudogene TRBV3-2) with TRBJ1-2, with D maybe TRBD1 (5 bases). The CDR3 extends over 15 amino acids. V lost 4 bases and J 0 bases, leaving 12 bases between the germline ends. Germline V gene sequence: CDR1 LGHDT, CDR2 YNNKEL (reference sequence). CDR3 nucleotide sequence: TGTGCCAGCAGCCCATCGACAGATCCTAACTATGGCTACACCTTC. Its translation is CASSPSTDPNYGYTF.

DNA of the CDR3: TGTGCCAGCAGCAAGGGGGCTGATTCGGATACGCAGTATTTT. This gives the protein CASSKGADSDTQYF. The genes are TRBV28 and TRBJ2-3; 7 bases align to TRBD1. This CDR3 is built from 14 residues. V gave up 6 bases and J gave up 6 bases; unmatched junction bases: 9. Germline V gene sequence: CDR1 MDHEN, CDR2 SYDVKM.

The rearrangement links TRBV5-3 to TRBJ2-7; D is undetermined. TRBV5-3 is classed as an ORF, of uncertain function. This CDR3 is 17 amino acids long. V gave up 4 bases and J gave up 3 bases, with 23 bases separating them. CDR3 sequence reads: CARSRILRLYFYYEQYF. As DNA, the CDR3 is TGTGCCAGAAGCCGGATCCTGAGGCTTTACTTTTACTACGAGCAGTACTTC.

This clone showed up just a few times. The rearrangement joins TRBV7-2 to TRBJ2-2; D ambiguous. CDR3 length: 15 amino acids. Germline V gene sequence: CDR1 SGHTA, CDR2 FQGNSA. V lost 2 bases to trimming and J lost 1 base, with 8 bases between them. The CDR3 nucleotides read TGTGCCAGCAGCTTAAATGGCCTGAACACCGGGGAGCTGTTTTTT. It specifies CASSLNGLNTGELFF.

This clone has more than one count but fewer than ten. This sequence joins TRBV27 and TRBJ2-7; TRBD2 matches 9 bases. Trimming took 7 bases from V and 1 from J; bases not matched to a gene: 8. Per the germline V gene, CDR1 is MNHEY and CDR2 is SMNVEV (reference sequence). The CDR3 loop spans 15 amino acids. The CDR3 sequence: CASTDSGRGSYEQYF. The CDR3 DNA is TGTGCCAGCACCGATAGCGGGAGAGGGTCCTACGAGCAGTACTTC.

The V call is TRBV2, the J call TRBJ2-3, with D tentatively TRBD2 (6 bases). In germline, CDR1 is SNHLY, CDR2 FYNNEI. V was trimmed by 4 bases and J by 0 bases, leaving 8 bases between them. CDR3 size: 14 residues. CDR3 nucleotide sequence: TGTGCCAGCAGTGGACTAGTGAGCACAGATACGCAGTATTTT. Its protein is CASSGLVSTDTQYF.

V gene TRBV7-9 combines with J gene TRBJ2-3, with a tentative D call TRBD2 (5 bases). V was shortened by 3 bases and J by 4 bases, with 11 bases between the two germline ends. The CDR3 is made up of 14 amino acids. Germline CDR1 is SEHNR and CDR2 is FQNEAQ (reference sequence). For the CDR3, the DNA is TGTGCCAGCAGCTTCCGAGGGATCGCAGATACGCAGTATTTT. It is translated as CASSFRGIADTQYF.

The chain links TRBV28 to TRBJ1-3; possible D gene TRBD1, 6 bases. The V gene's germline CDR1 is MDHEN and CDR2 SYDVKM. V was shortened by 7 bases and J by 8 bases, with 21 bases between the two germline ends. CDR3 size: 15 residues. Here the CDR3 DNA reads TGTGCCAGCACCAAGGGAGGGGCAGGGGCGGACACCATATATTTT. It codes for CASTKGGAGADTIYF.

The chain employs TRBV5-4 and TRBJ1-1; D is ambiguous. CDR1 is SGHNT, CDR2 YYREEE, per germline (reference sequence). V was trimmed by 1 base and J by 3 bases, leaving 13 bases between them. This CDR3 spans 15 amino acids. The CDR3 loop reads CASSLQKGGYTEAFF. The CDR3 DNA reads TGTGCCAGCAGCTTGCAGAAGGGCGGGTACACTGAAGCTTTCTTT.

The chain has TRBV7-3 and TRBJ2-1, with TRBD2 as a possible D gene (6 bases). CDR1 is SGHTA, CDR2 FQGTGA, per germline. With 5 bases removed from V and 5 bases from J, the gap between germline ends came to 16 bases. The CDR3 is made up of 15 amino acids. This CDR3 reads CASSPGLQPNNEQFF. CDR3 sequence (DNA): TGTGCCAGCAGCCCCGGACTACAACCAAACAATGAGCAGTTCTTC.

This chain links TRBV9 with TRBJ1-6; the match to TRBD1 covers 9 bases. CDR1 is SGDLS, CDR2 YYNGEE, per germline. The CDR3 extends over 15 amino acids. Germline trimming cut 3 bases from V and 5 bases from J; bases unmatched to any gene: 3. The chain's CDR3 is CASSGQGGHNSPLHF. The DNA of the CDR3 is TGTGCCAGCAGCGGACAGGGGGGCCATAATTCACCCCTCCACTTT.

The chain couples TRBV10-3 to TRBJ2-3; 7 bases are a match to TRBD2. The germline gives CDR1 ENHRY, CDR2 SYGVKD. This CDR3 has 15 amino acids. The V segment lost 6 bases and the J segment 0 bases; nucleotides outside the gene matches: 6. The CDR3 DNA sequence: TGTGCCATCAGGTCGGGGGGAGGGAGCACAGATACGCAGTATTTT. Its protein product is CAIRSGGGSTDTQYF.

The chain has TRBV23-1 and TRBJ1-1; maybe TRBD1 (5 bases). TRBV23-1 is noted as an ORF with a role that remains uncertain. V lost 7 bases to trimming and J lost 1 base, with 19 bases between them. The CDR3 length is 16 residues. In DNA, the CDR3 is TGCGCCAGCAACCTTACCCAGGGATCTACGAACACTGAAGCTTTCTTT. It yields the protein CASNLTQGSTNTEAFF.

The chain links TRBV7-2 to TRBJ2-7; D might be TRBD2 (6 bases). CDR3 length: 14 amino acids. Trimming cost V 6 bases and J 1 base, with 13 bases left between them. Germline CDR1 and CDR2: SGHTA and FQGNSA. The CDR3 region is CASRYGGASYEQYF. CDR3 nucleotide sequence: TGTGCCAGCAGGTATGGAGGGGCTTCCTACGAGCAGTACTTC.

V and J are TRBV5-1 and TRBJ2-2; D unclear. The V gene lost 2 bases and the J gene lost 3 bases, with 5 bases spanning the gap. The CDR3 totals 13 residues. The germline V gene has CDR1 SGHRS and CDR2 YFSETQ. CDR3 coding DNA: TGCGCCAGCAGCTTCCGGGACACCGGGGAGCTGTTTTTT. This gives the protein CASSFRDTGELFF.

The gene calls are TRBV6-5 and TRBJ2-2; 9 positions agree with TRBD1. Germline V gene sequence: CDR1 MNHEY, CDR2 SVGAGI. CDR3 length: 15 amino acids. The V gene end was trimmed by 3 bases and the J gene end by 3 bases; junction bases not matched to a gene: 2. CDR3 sequence: CASSYRQGDTGELFF. CDR3 DNA sequence: TGTGCCAGCAGTTATAGACAGGGGGACACCGGGGAGCTGTTTTTT.

The chain is built from TRBV7-3 and TRBJ2-7, with TRBD1 matching over 12 bases. There are 19 residues in the CDR3. V trimming: 4 bases; J trimming: 1 base; junction bases outside the gene matches: 14. Per germline, CDR1 SGHTA and CDR2 FQGTGA. The CDR3 nucleotides read TGTGCCAGCAGCTCCCCCCGGGACAGGGGGCGAATGGTATCCTACGAGCAGTACTTC. This encodes CASSSPRDRGRMVSYEQYF.